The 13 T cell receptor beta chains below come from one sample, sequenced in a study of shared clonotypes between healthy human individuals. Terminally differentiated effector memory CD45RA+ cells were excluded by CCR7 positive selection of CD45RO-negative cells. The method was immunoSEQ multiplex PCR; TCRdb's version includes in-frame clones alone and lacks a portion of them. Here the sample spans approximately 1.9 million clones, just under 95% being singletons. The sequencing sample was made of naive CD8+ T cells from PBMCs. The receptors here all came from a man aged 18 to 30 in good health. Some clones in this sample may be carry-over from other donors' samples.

Here the CDR3 DNA reads TGCGCCAGCAGTGAGATCAGTCGAGATCAGCCCCAGCATTTT. Amino acid sequence: CASSEISRDQPQHF. The rearrangement links TRBV10-2 to TRBJ1-5; no firm D call. The V end was cut by 2 bases, the J end by 5 bases, with 10 bases between. From germline, CDR1 is WSHSY and CDR2 SAAADI. This CDR3 has 14 residues.

DNA of the CDR3: TGTGCCAGCTCACCAAGGGACAGGGTGGGAACTGAAGCTTTCTTT. Amino acid sequence: CASSPRDRVGTEAFF. The genes are TRBV18 and TRBJ1-1, with 9 positions matching TRBD1. CDR3 length equals 15 residues. Losses at the gene ends were 2 bases for V and 5 bases for J; bases not matched to a gene: 6. The germline V gene encodes CDR1 KGHSH and CDR2 LQKENI.

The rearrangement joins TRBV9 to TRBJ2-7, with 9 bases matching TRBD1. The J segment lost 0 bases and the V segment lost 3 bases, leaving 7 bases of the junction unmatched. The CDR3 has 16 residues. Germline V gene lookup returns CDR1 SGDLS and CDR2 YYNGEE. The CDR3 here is CASSAPQGANSYEQYF. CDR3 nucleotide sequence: TGTGCCAGCAGCGCGCCACAGGGGGCAAACTCCTACGAGCAGTACTTC.

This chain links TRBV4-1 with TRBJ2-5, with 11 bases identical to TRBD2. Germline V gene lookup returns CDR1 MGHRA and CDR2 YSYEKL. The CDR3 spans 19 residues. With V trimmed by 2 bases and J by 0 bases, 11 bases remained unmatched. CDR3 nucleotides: TGCGCCAGCAGCCAAACCTGGACTAGCGGGCTTCTCTACCAAGAGACCCAGTACTTC. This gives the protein CASSQTWTSGLLYQETQYF.

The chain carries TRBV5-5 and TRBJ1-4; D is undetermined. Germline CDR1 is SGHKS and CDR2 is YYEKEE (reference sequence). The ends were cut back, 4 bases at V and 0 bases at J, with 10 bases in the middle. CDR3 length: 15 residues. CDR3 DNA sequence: TGTGCCAGCAGCCCGTACGGATCAACTAATGAAAAACTGTTTTTT. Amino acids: CASSPYGSTNEKLFF. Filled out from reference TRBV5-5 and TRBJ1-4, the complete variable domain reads DAGVTQSPTHLIKTRGQQVTLRCSPISGHKSVSWYQQVLGQGPQFIFQYYEKEERGRGNFPDRFSARQFPNYSSELNVNALLLGDSALYLCASSPYGSTNEKLFFGSGTQLSVL.

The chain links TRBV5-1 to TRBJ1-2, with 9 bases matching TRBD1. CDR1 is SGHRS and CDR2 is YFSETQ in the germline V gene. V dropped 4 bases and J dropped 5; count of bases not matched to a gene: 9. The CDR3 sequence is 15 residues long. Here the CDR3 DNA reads TGCGCCAGCAGCCCCAAACAGGGGGCGGGATATGGCTACACCTTC. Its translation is CASSPKQGAGYGYTF.

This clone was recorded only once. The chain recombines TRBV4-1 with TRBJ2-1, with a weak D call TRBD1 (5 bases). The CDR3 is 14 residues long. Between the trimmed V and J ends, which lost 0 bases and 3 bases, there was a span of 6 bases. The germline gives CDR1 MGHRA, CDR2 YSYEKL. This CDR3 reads CASSQDDSYNEQFF. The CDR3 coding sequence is TGCGCCAGCAGCCAAGATGACAGCTACAATGAGCAGTTCTTC.

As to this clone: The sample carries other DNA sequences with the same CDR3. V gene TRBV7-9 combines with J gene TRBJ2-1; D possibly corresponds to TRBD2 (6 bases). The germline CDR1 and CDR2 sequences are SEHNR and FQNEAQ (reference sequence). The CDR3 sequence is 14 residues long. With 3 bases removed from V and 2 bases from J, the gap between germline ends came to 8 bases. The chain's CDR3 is CASSLGGTYNEQFF. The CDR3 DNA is TGTGCCAGCAGCTTGGGGGGTACCTACAATGAGCAGTTCTTC.

CDR3 sequence reads: CASVRGLEGYTF. In DNA form, the CDR3 reads TGTGCCAGCGTCAGGGGGCTGGAGGGCTACACCTTC. The J gene is TRBJ1-2, the V gene TRBV6-1; TRBD1 aligns across 8 bases. Germline lookup yields CDR1 MNHNS and CDR2 SASEGT. This CDR3 is built from 12 residues. The J segment lost 8 bases and the V segment lost 8 bases, leaving 7 bases of the junction unmatched.

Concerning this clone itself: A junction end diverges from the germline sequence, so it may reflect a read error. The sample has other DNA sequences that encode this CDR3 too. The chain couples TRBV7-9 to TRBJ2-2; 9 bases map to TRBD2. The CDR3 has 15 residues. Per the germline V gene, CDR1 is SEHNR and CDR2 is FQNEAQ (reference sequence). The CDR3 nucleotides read TGTGCCAGCAGCCTAGCGGGGCTGAACACCGGGGAGCTGTTTTTT. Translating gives CASSLAGLNTGELFF.

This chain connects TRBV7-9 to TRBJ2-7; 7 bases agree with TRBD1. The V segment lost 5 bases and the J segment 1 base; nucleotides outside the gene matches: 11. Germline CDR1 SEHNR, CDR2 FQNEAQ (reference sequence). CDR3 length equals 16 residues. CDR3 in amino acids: CASSHKRDRVSYEQYF. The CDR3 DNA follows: TGTGCCAGCAGCCACAAACGCGACAGGGTGTCCTACGAGCAGTACTTC.

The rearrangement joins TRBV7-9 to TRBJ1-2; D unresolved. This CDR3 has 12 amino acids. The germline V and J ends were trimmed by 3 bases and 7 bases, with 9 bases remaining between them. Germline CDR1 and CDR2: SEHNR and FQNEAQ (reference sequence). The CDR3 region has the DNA TGTGCCAGCAGCTTCGGGTCCGCTGGCTACACCTTC. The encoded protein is CASSFGSAGYTF.

CDR3 loop: CASSLVRATSTDTQYF. The CDR3 coding sequence is TGTGCCAGCAGCTTGGTCCGGGCGACTAGCACAGATACGCAGTATTTT. V and J are TRBV7-9 and TRBJ2-3; D is unclear. Trimming stripped 3 bases from V and 0 bases from J, with 13 bases between. The CDR3 has 16 amino acids. Germline V lookup: CDR1 SEHNR, CDR2 FQNEAQ (reference sequence).